This T cell receptor (beta chain) comes out of a study of human T cells and chemical hapten exposure. General study findings and limits: TCRs at a frequency above 1 in 1000 stayed unchanged with DPC sensitization. Expanded TCR counts at PT1 were positively correlated with the patch test score.

Described time point: patch test 2, 6 weeks after DPC sensitization. Regarding treatment: therapeutic diphenylcyclopropenone sensitization with weekly scalp DPC. This CDR3 is 14 amino acids long. Germline V gene data show CDR1 as SEHNR and CDR2 as FQNEAQ (reference sequence). Trimming took 5 bases from V and 4 from J, leaving 11 bases between them. One entry per CDR3 protein, called by TCRdb with MiXCR from the RACE reads. The repertoire holds about 380,000 distinct CDR3 sequences, with roughly 6% as singletons. With regard to this clonotype: Its antigen is unidentified.

This TCR was recovered from a woman between 18 and 29 years old with alopecia areata. Some clones in this sample may be carry-over from other donors' samples. The material sequenced was whole blood, taken in connection with sensitization to the hapten diphenylcyclopropenone (DPC). The gene calls are TRBV7-9 and TRBJ1-4; perhaps TRBD1 as D (5 bases). The chain's CDR3 is CASSRGLNNEKLFF. The CDR3 coding sequence is TGTGCCAGCAGCCGGGGACTGAATAATGAAAAACTGTTTTTT.